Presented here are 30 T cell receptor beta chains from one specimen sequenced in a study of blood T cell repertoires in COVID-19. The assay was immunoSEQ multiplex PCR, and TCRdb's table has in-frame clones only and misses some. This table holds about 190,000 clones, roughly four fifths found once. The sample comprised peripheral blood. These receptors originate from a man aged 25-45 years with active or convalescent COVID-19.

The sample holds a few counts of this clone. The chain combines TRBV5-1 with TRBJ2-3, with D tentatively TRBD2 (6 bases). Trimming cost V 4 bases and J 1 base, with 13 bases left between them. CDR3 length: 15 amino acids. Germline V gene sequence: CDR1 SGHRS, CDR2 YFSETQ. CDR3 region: CASSLLGEGTDTQYF. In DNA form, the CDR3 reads TGCGCCAGCAGCCTTTTAGGGGAGGGCACAGATACGCAGTATTTT.

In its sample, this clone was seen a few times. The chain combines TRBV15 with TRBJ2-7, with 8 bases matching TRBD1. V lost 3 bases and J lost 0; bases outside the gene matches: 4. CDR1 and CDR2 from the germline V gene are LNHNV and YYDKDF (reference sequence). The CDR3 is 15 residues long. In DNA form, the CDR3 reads TGTGCCACCAGCAGGGACAGGGAGAGCTCCTACGAGCAGTACGTC. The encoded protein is CATSRDRESSYEQYV.

CDR3 sequence (DNA): TGTGCCAGCAGTTACTCGCCAGGGGGCGCGGGGGAGCAGTACTTC. Amino acids: CASSYSPGGAGEQYF. The chain employs TRBV6-2 or TRBV6-3 and TRBJ2-7; 8 nucleotides line up with TRBD1. After removal of 0 bases from V and 7 bases from J, the junction contained 8 bases not matched to a gene. The CDR3 length is 15 residues. CDR1 and CDR2 from the germline V gene are MNHEY and SVGEGT.

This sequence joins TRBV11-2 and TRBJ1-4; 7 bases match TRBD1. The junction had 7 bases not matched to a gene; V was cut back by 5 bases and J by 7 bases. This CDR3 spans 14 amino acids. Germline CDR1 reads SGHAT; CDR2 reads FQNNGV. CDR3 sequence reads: CASSRTGAGEKLFF. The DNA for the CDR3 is TGTGCCAGCAGCCGAACAGGGGCTGGTGAAAAACTGTTTTTT.

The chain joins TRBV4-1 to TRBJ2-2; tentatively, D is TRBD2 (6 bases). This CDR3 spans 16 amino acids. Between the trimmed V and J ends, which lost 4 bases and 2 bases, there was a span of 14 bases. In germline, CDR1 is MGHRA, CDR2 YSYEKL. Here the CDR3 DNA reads TGCGCCAGCAGCCTCCCAGGCGGGATTAACACCGGGGAGCTGTTTTTT. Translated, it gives CASSLPGGINTGELFF.

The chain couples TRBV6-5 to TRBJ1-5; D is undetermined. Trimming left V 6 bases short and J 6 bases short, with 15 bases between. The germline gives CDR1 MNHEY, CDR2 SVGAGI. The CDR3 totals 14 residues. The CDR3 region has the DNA TGTGCCAGCAGCCCCGGGGAGGGAAGTCAGCCCCAGCATTTT. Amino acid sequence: CASSPGEGSQPQHF.

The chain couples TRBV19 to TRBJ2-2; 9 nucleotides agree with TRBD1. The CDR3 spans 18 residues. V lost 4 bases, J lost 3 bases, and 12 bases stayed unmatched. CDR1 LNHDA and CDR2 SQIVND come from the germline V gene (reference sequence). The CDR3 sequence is CASSTGQGGLLDTGELFF. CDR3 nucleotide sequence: TGTGCCAGTAGTACGGGACAGGGTGGACTTTTGGACACCGGGGAGCTGTTTTTT.

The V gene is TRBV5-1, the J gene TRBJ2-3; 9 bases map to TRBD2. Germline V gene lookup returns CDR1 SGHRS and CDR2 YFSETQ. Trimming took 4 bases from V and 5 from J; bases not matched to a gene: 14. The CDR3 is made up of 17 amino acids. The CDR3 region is CASSGDTGSAGGDTQYF. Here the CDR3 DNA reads TGCGCCAGCAGCGGAGACACAGGTTCAGCGGGAGGAGATACGCAGTATTTT.

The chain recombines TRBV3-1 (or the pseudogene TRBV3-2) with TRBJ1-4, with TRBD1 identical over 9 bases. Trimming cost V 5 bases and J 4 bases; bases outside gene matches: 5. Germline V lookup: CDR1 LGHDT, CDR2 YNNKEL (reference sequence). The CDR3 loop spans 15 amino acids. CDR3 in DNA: TGTGCCAGCAGCTTTGGGACAGGGATTAATGAAAAACTGTTTTTT. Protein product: CASSFGTGINEKLFF.

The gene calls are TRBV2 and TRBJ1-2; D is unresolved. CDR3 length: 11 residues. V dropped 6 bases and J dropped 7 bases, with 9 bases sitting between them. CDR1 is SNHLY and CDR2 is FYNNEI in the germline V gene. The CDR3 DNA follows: TGTGCCAGCAGGCCCCTATCTGGCTACACCTTC. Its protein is CASRPLSGYTF.

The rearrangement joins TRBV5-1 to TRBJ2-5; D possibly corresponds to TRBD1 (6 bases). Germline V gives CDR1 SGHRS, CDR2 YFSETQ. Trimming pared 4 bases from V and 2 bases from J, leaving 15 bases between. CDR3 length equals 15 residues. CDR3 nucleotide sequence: TGCGCCAGCAGCGGAGGCAGGGGTGGGCAAGAGACCCAGTACTTC. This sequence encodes CASSGGRGGQETQYF.

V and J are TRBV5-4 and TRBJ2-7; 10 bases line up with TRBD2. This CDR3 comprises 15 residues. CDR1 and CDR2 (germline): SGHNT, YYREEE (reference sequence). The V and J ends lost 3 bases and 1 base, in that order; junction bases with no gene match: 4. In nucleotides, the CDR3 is TGTGCCAGCAGCTCCCAACTAGCGGGATCCTACGAGCAGTACTTC. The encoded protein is CASSSQLAGSYEQYF. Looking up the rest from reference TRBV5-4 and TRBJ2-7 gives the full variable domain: ETGVTQSPTHLIKTRGQQVTLRCSSQSGHNTVSWYQQALGQGPQFIFQYYREEENGRGNFPPRFSGLQFPNYSSELNVNALELDDSALYLCASSSQLAGSYEQYFGPGTRLTVT.

DNA of the CDR3: TGTGCCAGCAGCTCCGTAACCTACGAGCAGTACTTC. As protein: CASSSVTYEQYF. The chain couples TRBV7-2 to TRBJ2-7; D remains ambiguous. This CDR3 has 12 residues. Germline V gene lookup returns CDR1 SGHTA and CDR2 FQGNSA. V was trimmed by 4 bases and J by 2 bases, leaving 6 bases between them.

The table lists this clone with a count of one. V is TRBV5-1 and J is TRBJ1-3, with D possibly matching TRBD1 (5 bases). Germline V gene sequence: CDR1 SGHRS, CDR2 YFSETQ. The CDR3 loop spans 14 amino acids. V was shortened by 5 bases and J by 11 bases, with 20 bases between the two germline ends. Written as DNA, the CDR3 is TGCGCCAGCAGGCGGGAGTCCCTCGGGACCGCCATATATTTT. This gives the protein CASRRESLGTAIYF.

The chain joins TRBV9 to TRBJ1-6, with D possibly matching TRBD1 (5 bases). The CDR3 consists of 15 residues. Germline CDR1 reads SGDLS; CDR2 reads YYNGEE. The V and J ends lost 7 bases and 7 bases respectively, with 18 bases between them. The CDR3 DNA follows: TGTGCCAGCCGGCCCCCGGGGGGGGAGAATTCACCCCTCCACTTT. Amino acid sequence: CASRPPGGENSPLHF.

DNA of the CDR3: TGTGCCAGCAGTTTATTGGTCAGCGGGGGTTTGCAGACCCAGTACTTC. Amino acids: CASSLLVSGGLQTQYF. The V and J genes are TRBV27 and TRBJ2-5; 8 bases match TRBD2. Unmatched junction bases numbered 10, after V lost 1 base and J lost 6 bases. CDR3 length: 16 residues. CDR1 MNHEY and CDR2 SMNVEV come from the germline V gene (reference sequence).

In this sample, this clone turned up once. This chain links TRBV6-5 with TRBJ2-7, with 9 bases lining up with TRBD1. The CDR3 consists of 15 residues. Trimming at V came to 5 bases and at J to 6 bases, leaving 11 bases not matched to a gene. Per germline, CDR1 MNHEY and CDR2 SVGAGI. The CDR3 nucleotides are TGTGCCAGCAGTAGACCGGGACAGGGAGCATCCGAGCAGTACTTC. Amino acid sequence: CASSRPGQGASEQYF.

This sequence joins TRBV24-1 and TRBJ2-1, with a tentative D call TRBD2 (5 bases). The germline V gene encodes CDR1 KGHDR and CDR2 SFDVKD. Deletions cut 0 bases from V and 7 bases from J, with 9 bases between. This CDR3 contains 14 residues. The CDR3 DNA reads TGTGCCACCAGTGATTTGGATCGGGGTAATGAGCAGTTCTTC. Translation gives CATSDLDRGNEQFF.

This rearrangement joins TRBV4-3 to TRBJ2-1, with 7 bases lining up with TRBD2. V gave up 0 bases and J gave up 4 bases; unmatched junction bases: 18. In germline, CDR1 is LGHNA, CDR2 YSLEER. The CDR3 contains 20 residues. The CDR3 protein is CASSQERGRGPPEGYNEQFF. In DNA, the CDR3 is TGCGCCAGCAGCCAAGAGCGGGGGAGAGGACCGCCGGAGGGATACAATGAGCAGTTCTTC.

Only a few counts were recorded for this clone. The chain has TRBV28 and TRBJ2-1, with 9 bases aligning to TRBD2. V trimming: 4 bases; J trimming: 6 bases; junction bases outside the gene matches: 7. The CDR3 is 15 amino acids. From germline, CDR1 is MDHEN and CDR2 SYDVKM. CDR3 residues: CASSSSGLATNEQFF. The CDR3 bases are TGTGCCAGCAGTTCCTCGGGACTAGCCACCAATGAGCAGTTCTTC.

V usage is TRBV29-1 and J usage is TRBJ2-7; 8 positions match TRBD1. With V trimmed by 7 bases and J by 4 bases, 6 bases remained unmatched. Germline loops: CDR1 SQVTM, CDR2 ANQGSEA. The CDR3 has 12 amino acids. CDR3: CSAGQGAYEQYF. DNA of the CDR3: TGCAGCGCCGGACAGGGAGCGTACGAGCAGTACTTC.

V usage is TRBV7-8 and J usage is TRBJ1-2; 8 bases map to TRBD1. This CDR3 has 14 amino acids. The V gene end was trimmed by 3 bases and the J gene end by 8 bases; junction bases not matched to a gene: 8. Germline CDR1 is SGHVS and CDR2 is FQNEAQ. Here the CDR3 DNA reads TGTGCCAGCAGCTTCGGACAGGGAGGGACGGGCTACACCTTC. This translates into CASSFGQGGTGYTF.

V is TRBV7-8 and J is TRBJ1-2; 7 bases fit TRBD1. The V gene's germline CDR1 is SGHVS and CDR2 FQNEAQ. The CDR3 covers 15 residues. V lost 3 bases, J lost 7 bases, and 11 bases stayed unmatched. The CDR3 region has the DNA TGTGCCAGCAGCTTCTTAGGTGACAGGGTCGGTGGCTACACCTTC. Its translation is CASSFLGDRVGGYTF. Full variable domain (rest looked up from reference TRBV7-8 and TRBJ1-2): GAGVSQSPRYKVAKRGQDVALRCDPISGHVSLFWYQQALGQGPEFLTYFQNEAQLDKSGLPSDRFFAERPEGSVSTLKIQRTQQEDSAVYLCASSFLGDRVGGYTFGSGTRLTVV.

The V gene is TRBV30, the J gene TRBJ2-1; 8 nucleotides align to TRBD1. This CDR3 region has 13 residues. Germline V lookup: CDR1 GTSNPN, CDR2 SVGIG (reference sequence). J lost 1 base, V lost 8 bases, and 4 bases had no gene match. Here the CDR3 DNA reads TGTGCCCGGACAGGGAGGTCCTACAATGAGCAGTTCTTC. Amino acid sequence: CARTGRSYNEQFF.

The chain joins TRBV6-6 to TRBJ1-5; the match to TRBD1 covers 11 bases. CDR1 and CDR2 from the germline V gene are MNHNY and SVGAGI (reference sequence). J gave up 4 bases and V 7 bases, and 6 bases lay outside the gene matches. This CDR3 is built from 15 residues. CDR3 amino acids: CASTKGTGGNQPQHF. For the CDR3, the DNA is TGTGCCAGCACCAAGGGGACAGGGGGAAATCAGCCCCAGCATTTT.

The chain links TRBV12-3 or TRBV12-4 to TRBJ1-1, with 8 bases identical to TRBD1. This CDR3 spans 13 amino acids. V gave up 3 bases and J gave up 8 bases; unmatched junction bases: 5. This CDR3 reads CASSLRGQGEAFF. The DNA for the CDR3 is TGTGCCAGCAGTTTGAGAGGACAGGGCGAAGCTTTCTTT.

The CDR3 is CASRGQGGRTEAFF. The CDR3 DNA reads TGTGCCAGCAGGGGACAGGGGGGAAGGACTGAAGCTTTCTTT. This sequence joins TRBV2 and TRBJ1-1; TRBD1 matches at 11 bases. The J segment lost 5 bases and the V segment lost 6 bases, leaving 5 bases of the junction unmatched. There are 14 residues in the CDR3. CDR1 SNHLY and CDR2 FYNNEI come from the germline V gene.

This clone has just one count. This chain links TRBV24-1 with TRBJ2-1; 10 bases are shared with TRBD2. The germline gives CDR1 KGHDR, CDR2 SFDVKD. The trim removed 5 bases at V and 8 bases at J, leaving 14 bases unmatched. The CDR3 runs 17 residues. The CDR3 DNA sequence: TGTGCCACCAGTGTAAGGCGGGCTAGCGGGAGAGGCTATGAGCAGTTCTTC. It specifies CATSVRRASGRGYEQFF.

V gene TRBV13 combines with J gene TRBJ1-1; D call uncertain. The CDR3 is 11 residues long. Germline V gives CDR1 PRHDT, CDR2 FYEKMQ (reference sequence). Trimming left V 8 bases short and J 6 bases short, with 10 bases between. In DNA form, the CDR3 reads TGTGCCAGCTCTTTGGGAGCTGAAGCTTTCTTT. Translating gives CASSLGAEAFF.

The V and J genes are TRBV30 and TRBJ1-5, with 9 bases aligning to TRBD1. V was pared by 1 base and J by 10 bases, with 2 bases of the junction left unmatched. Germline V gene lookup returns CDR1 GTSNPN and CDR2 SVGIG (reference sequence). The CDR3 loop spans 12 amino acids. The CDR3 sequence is CAWSEQGAPQHF. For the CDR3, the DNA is TGTGCCTGGAGTGAACAGGGGGCACCCCAGCATTTT. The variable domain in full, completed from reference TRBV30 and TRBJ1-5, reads SQTIHQWPATLVQPVGSPLSLECTVEGTSNPNLYWYRQAAGRGLQLLFYSVGIGQISSEVPQNLSASRPQDRQFILSSKKLLLSDSGFYLCAWSEQGAPQHFGDGTRLSIL.